One and the same sample provided the 22 T cell receptor beta chains below, sequenced in a study of PD-1 blockade in classical Hodgkin lymphoma. Repertoires were generated with immunoSEQ multiplex PCR, while TCRdb's copy carries only in-frame clones and drops some. The sample lists 80,000 to 100,000 clones; approximately 94% were seen once. Time point specified: cycle 4 day 1 (C4D1), after six to seven weeks of nivolumab. All the patients suffered relapse after autologous stem cell transplantation, and brentuximab vedotin exposure differed. The material sequenced was peripheral blood mononuclear cells (PBMCs), taken before the fourth cycle of nivolumab. The origin of the receptors is a human donor with classical Hodgkin lymphoma.

The chain is built from TRBV14 and TRBJ1-1, with 10 nucleotides matching TRBD1. Germline V lookup: CDR1 SGHDN, CDR2 FVKESK. The CDR3 is 15 residues long. Trimming removed 4 bases from V and 4 bases from J; junction bases left unmatched: 6. CDR3 region: CASSRQGALGTEAFF. The DNA of the CDR3 is TGTGCCAGCAGCCGACAGGGGGCCTTAGGCACTGAAGCTTTCTTT.

The chain is built from TRBV11-2 and TRBJ2-1; D not resolved. The CDR3 spans 13 residues. Germline V lookup: CDR1 SGHAT, CDR2 FQNNGV. Trimming cost V 0 bases and J 11 bases, with 11 bases left between them. The chain's CDR3 is CASSLDLGLKQFF. The CDR3 DNA reads TGTGCCAGCAGCTTAGATCTGGGGTTGAAGCAGTTCTTC.

The chain combines TRBV5-1 with TRBJ2-4; D is unclear. Per germline, CDR1 SGHRS and CDR2 YFSETQ. V shed 2 bases and J shed 8 bases, with 14 bases lying between them. The CDR3 totals 14 residues. In DNA form, the CDR3 reads TGCGCCAGCAGCTTAGGTCGCGAGGTGGACATTCAGTACTTC. Translation gives CASSLGREVDIQYF.

The rearrangement uses TRBV30 and TRBJ1-2; tentatively, D is TRBD1 (5 bases). The V end lost 1 base, the J end lost 2 bases, and 11 bases lay between the germline ends. Germline CDR1 reads GTSNPN; CDR2 reads SVGIG (reference sequence). CDR3 size: 14 residues. CDR3 DNA sequence: TGTGCCTGGAGTGGGGACGGACTCAACTATGGCTACACCTTC. As protein: CAWSGDGLNYGYTF.

The V gene is TRBV28, the J gene TRBJ2-7; D gene uncertain. V dropped 7 bases and J dropped 2 bases, with 9 bases sitting between them. Per germline, CDR1 MDHEN and CDR2 SYDVKM. This CDR3 has 12 amino acids. The CDR3 DNA reads TGTGCCAGCACGACACCTCCCTACGAGCAGTACTTC. Protein product: CASTTPPYEQYF. Drawing the rest from reference TRBV28 and TRBJ2-7, the complete variable domain is DVKVTQSSRYLVKRTGEKVFLECVQDMDHENMFWYRQDPGLGLRLIYFSYDVKMKEKGDIPEGYSVSREKKERFSLILESASTNQTSMYLCASTTPPYEQYFGPGTRLTVT.

This rearrangement joins TRBV6-6 to TRBJ1-2; 8 nucleotides agree with TRBD1. Germline values: CDR1 MNHNY, CDR2 SVGAGI (reference sequence). The CDR3 totals 15 residues. V lost 2 bases and J lost 3; bases outside the gene matches: 5. CDR3 region: CASSYSGQGDYGYTF. DNA of the CDR3: TGTGCCAGCAGTTACAGCGGACAGGGCGACTATGGCTACACCTTC.

This chain uses TRBV4-1 with TRBJ1-1, with D tentatively TRBD1 (6 bases). This CDR3 comprises 15 residues. Trimming took off 3 bases at V and 6 bases at J, with 17 bases between the two ends. The V gene's germline CDR1 is MGHRA and CDR2 YSYEKL. CDR3 in amino acids: CASSHPGAGAAEAFF. The DNA for the CDR3 is TGCGCCAGCAGCCACCCAGGGGCTGGAGCCGCTGAAGCTTTCTTT.

V usage is TRBV5-1 and J usage is TRBJ2-7; 10 nucleotides agree with TRBD2. The V gene's germline CDR1 is SGHRS and CDR2 YFSETQ. The CDR3 covers 17 residues. V trimming: 4 bases; J trimming: 3 bases; junction bases outside the gene matches: 13. The CDR3 is CASSTGWASGSSYEQYF. The CDR3 DNA reads TGCGCCAGCAGCACGGGATGGGCTAGCGGGAGTAGCTACGAGCAGTACTTC.

The chain recombines TRBV27 with TRBJ1-2, with D possibly matching TRBD1 (6 bases). Germline CDR1 and CDR2: MNHEY and SMNVEV (reference sequence). The CDR3 runs 15 residues. The V and J ends lost 3 bases and 2 bases respectively, with 13 bases between them. CDR3 bases: TGTGCCAGCAGTTTTTTGGGCAGGGGAAACTATGGCTACACCTTC. Protein sequence: CASSFLGRGNYGYTF.

V gene TRBV28 combines with J gene TRBJ2-7; D call uncertain. V lost 4 bases to trimming and J lost 6 bases, with 7 bases between them. Per the germline V gene, CDR1 is MDHEN and CDR2 is SYDVKM. CDR3 length equals 11 residues. The CDR3 nucleotides are TGTGCCAGCAGTTGGTCTCGCGAGCAGTACTTC. This gives the protein CASSWSREQYF.

J is TRBJ1-3 and V is TRBV7-7; no definite D call. Deletions cut 1 base from V and 5 bases from J, with 12 bases between. CDR3 size: 15 residues. CDR1 SSHAT and CDR2 FNYEAQ come from the germline V gene (reference sequence). DNA of the CDR3: TGTGCCAGCAGCTTAGGGCCCAGCCCAAGAAACACCATATATTTT. Its protein product is CASSLGPSPRNTIYF.

The chain links TRBV5-6 to TRBJ2-7; D may be TRBD1 (6 bases). The germline gives CDR1 SGHDT, CDR2 YYEEEE. The V gene lost 4 bases and the J gene lost 0 bases, with 17 bases spanning the gap. The CDR3 contains 16 residues. The CDR3 is CASSILTGQLSYEQYF. CDR3 DNA sequence: TGTGCCAGCAGCATACTAACGGGACAACTCTCCTACGAGCAGTACTTC.

This CDR3 is CASSLLSPSVSNQPQHF. The DNA for the CDR3 is TGTGCCAGCAGTTTATTAAGCCCCTCCGTAAGCAATCAGCCCCAGCATTTT. V and J are TRBV27 and TRBJ1-5; D is unresolved. From germline, CDR1 is MNHEY and CDR2 SMNVEV (reference sequence). The CDR3 has 17 amino acids. V was cut by 1 base and J by 1 base, with 14 bases left in between.

The chain is built from TRBV6-7 and TRBJ2-2, with 9 bases fitting TRBD1. TRBV6-7 is identified as an open reading frame with a role that is uncertain. V shed 0 bases, J shed 2 bases, and the junction held 7 bases outside the gene matches. This CDR3 region has 18 residues. In DNA, the CDR3 is TGTGCCAGCAGTTACTCAACCCTGGACAGGGGTAACACCGGGGAGCTGTTTTTT. This sequence encodes CASSYSTLDRGNTGELFF.

The chain combines TRBV5-5 with TRBJ2-7, with 9 bases lining up with TRBD2. With 4 bases clipped from V and 2 bases from J, the junction kept 7 bases outside the gene matches. This CDR3 comprises 15 residues. The V gene's germline CDR1 is SGHKS and CDR2 YYEKEE (reference sequence). The CDR3 reads CASSPGTSRTYEQYF. The CDR3 DNA sequence: TGTGCCAGCAGCCCCGGGACTAGCCGAACCTACGAGCAGTACTTC.

The rearrangement uses TRBV7-6 and TRBJ2-7; D is uncertain. Germline CDR1 SGHVS, CDR2 FNYEAQ. V gave up 2 bases and J gave up 2 bases, with 16 bases separating them. CDR3 length: 16 amino acids. This chain's CDR3 is CASSLKPTVNPYEQYF. The CDR3 DNA follows: TGTGCCAGCAGCTTAAAGCCAACAGTTAACCCCTACGAGCAGTACTTC.

This rearrangement joins TRBV7-9 to TRBJ2-5, with 7 positions matching TRBD1. V dropped 0 bases and J dropped 5; count of bases not matched to a gene: 3. The CDR3 spans 14 residues. Germline lookup yields CDR1 SEHNR and CDR2 FQNEAQ (reference sequence). In nucleotides, the CDR3 is TGTGCCAGCAGCTTAGCACAGGGGTTGGAGACCCAGTACTTC. This encodes CASSLAQGLETQYF.

The chain links TRBV11-2 to TRBJ2-1; D gene unclear. This CDR3 is 16 amino acids long. V was trimmed by 7 bases and J by 2 bases, leaving 18 bases between them. CDR1 is SGHAT, CDR2 FQNNGV, per germline. In DNA, the CDR3 is TGTGCCAGCATCTACATGGGCGGACCTACCTACAATGAGCAGTTCTTC. This translates into CASIYMGGPTYNEQFF. Based on the CDR3 plus reference TRBV11-2 and TRBJ2-1, the full variable domain is EAGVAQSPRYKIIEKRQSVAFWCNPISGHATLYWYQQILGQGPKLLIQFQNNGVVDDSQLPKDRFSAERLKGVDSTLKIQPAKLEDSAVYLCASIYMGGPTYNEQFFGPGTRLTVL.

The gene calls are TRBV14 and TRBJ2-7; weak D call: TRBD2 (5 bases). Germline V lookup: CDR1 SGHDN, CDR2 FVKESK. The V end was cut by 2 bases, the J end by 4 bases, with 21 bases between. The CDR3 loop spans 17 amino acids. The CDR3 nucleotides are TGTGCCAGCAGCCAACGAGGGTTGATGCACCATTCTTACGAGCAGTACTTC. This gives the protein CASSQRGLMHHSYEQYF.

This clone was recorded only once. This sequence joins TRBV6-1 and TRBJ2-1, with D maybe TRBD2 (5 bases). V lost 8 bases and J 2 bases, leaving 10 bases between the germline ends. This CDR3 contains 13 residues. Per germline, CDR1 MNHNS and CDR2 SASEGT. The CDR3 here is CASSRVTYNEQFF. The CDR3 DNA follows: TGTGCCAGCTCGCGGGTTACCTACAATGAGCAGTTCTTC.

The rearrangement uses TRBV28 and TRBJ2-6; D perhaps matches TRBD2 (5 bases). This CDR3 contains 16 residues. Per the germline V gene, CDR1 is MDHEN and CDR2 is SYDVKM. V was cut by 4 bases and J by 1 base, with 11 bases left in between. CDR3 nucleotides: TGTGCCAGCAGTTCGGCCGGGGAGTCTGGGGCCAACGTCCTGACTTTC. It specifies CASSSAGESGANVLTF.

V and J are TRBV28 and TRBJ1-2; D uncertain. The germline V and J ends were trimmed by 3 bases and 0 bases, with 14 bases remaining between them. Germline V gene sequence: CDR1 MDHEN, CDR2 SYDVKM. This CDR3 is 16 amino acids long. In DNA, the CDR3 is TGTGCCAGCAGTTTGGACGAGCCTCTACCTAACTATGGCTACACCTTC. Amino acid sequence: CASSLDEPLPNYGYTF.